This TCR beta chain derives from a study of shared clonotypes between healthy human individuals. Losses at the gene ends were 6 bases for V and 2 bases for J; bases not matched to a gene: 6. The CDR3 has 15 residues. Germline lookup yields CDR1 KGHSH and CDR2 LQKENI. Here immunoSEQ multiplex PCR was the method, and the copy in TCRdb shows in-frame clones only, minus some. The sample gives roughly 1,500,000 clones, around 98.5% of which show up once; roughly 0.35% is in the top ten. The receptor's source is a young man in good health. Sequencing used naive CD4+ T cells sorted from blood. Subset in this sample: CD45RA+ positively selected. V usage is TRBV18 and J usage is TRBJ2-2; 7 bases agree with TRBD1. CDR3 region: CASSRDRRNTGELFF. DNA of the CDR3: TGTGCCAGCTCCCGGGACAGACGTAACACCGGGGAGCTGTTTTTT. Full variable domain (remainder filled in from reference TRBV18 and TRBJ2-2): NAGVMQNPRHLVRRRGQEARLRCSPMKGHSHVYWYRQLPEEGLKFMVYLQKENIIDESGMPKERFSAEFPKEGPSILRIQQVVRGDSAAYFCASSRDRRNTGELFFGEGSRLTVL.